A single sample is the source of the 15 T cell receptor beta chains below, sequenced in a study of T cells after yellow fever vaccination (dated by TCRdb to between 2019 and 2020). Receptors were amplified or captured by 5' RACE. The data were produced on an Illumina HiSeq 2500. TCRdb redid the processing of the public reads, applying fastp at Q25 and MiXCR, and retained in-frame beta chains. Rows merge per CDR3 protein into single entries with the most common DNA and genes. The sample has about 32,000 distinct CDR3 sequences on record, approximately 10% of them singletons. The ten largest clones take up 9.5% to 15% of the sample. In the paper's terms, the treatment or condition label means: live attenuated yellow fever vaccine strain. Material: PBMCs, either bulk or a sorted T-cell subset (CD4+, CD8+, memory, or dextramer-sorted; not recorded which), obtained approximately 15 days after the first yellow fever vaccination. The receptor set was obtained from a man between 18 and 35 years old who received the YFV17D yellow fever vaccine.

Many counts were recorded for this clonotype. This chain uses TRBV19 with TRBJ2-7; 9 bases line up with TRBD1. The trim removed 6 bases at V and 3 bases at J, leaving 9 bases unmatched. The CDR3 contains 15 residues. Germline CDR1 reads LNHDA; CDR2 reads SQIVND (reference sequence). In nucleotides, the CDR3 is TGTGCCAGTAGGCGGGCCGGGACAGGGAACTACGAGCAGTACGTC. Translated, it gives CASRRAGTGNYEQYV.

This clonotype was detected ten times or more. CDR3 region: CSGDRAGGETQYF. The DNA of the CDR3 is TGCAGTGGCGACAGGGCGGGCGGGGAGACCCAGTACTTC. The chain carries TRBV20-1 and TRBJ2-5; 7 positions match TRBD1. Germline V gene sequence: CDR1 DFQATT, CDR2 SNEGSKA (reference sequence). The V gene end was trimmed by 7 bases and the J gene end by 5 bases; junction bases not matched to a gene: 10. The CDR3 covers 13 residues.

The sample holds many counts of this clonotype. The V call is TRBV29-1, the J call TRBJ2-3, with unresolved D. Germline V CDR1 and CDR2: SQVTM, ANQGSEA. Between the trimmed V and J ends, which lost 7 bases and 2 bases, there was a span of 7 bases. This CDR3 is 11 amino acids long. The CDR3, as DNA: TGCAGCGCCTCGGACACAGATACGCAGTATTTT. It yields the protein CSASDTDTQYF.

This clonotype was detected many times. CDR3 in amino acids: CSEVRGDGTDTQYF. The CDR3, as DNA: TGCAGTGAGGTGCGGGGGGACGGCACAGATACGCAGTATTTT. V and J are TRBV20-1 and TRBJ2-3; the match to TRBD2 covers 8 bases. This CDR3 comprises 14 residues. The V and J ends lost 7 bases and 1 base, in that order; junction bases with no gene match: 7. Germline CDR1 DFQATT, CDR2 SNEGSKA (reference sequence).

This clonotype was seen many times. The chain links TRBV27 to TRBJ2-7; D perhaps matches TRBD2 (6 bases). This CDR3 region has 15 residues. The germline gives CDR1 MNHEY, CDR2 SMNVEV (reference sequence). The V and J ends lost 6 bases and 2 bases respectively, with 17 bases between them. CDR3 protein: CASSLGGTGTYEQYF. Written as DNA, the CDR3 is TGTGCCAGCAGCCTAGGCGGGACCGGGACCTACGAGCAGTACTTC.

This clonotype came up many times. V and J are TRBV10-3 and TRBJ2-2; 9 nucleotides match TRBD1. The junction had 8 bases not matched to a gene; V was cut back by 6 bases and J by 6 bases. The CDR3 contains 15 residues. Germline V CDR1 and CDR2: ENHRY, SYGVKD. The CDR3 DNA reads as TGTGCCATCAGGGAAAGACAGGGGGTGGCCGGGGAGCTGTTTTTT. Encoded protein: CAIRERQGVAGELFF.

This clonotype showed up many times. The chain joins TRBV12-3 or TRBV12-4 to TRBJ1-5; 7 bases fit TRBD1. The J segment lost 3 bases and the V segment lost 5 bases, leaving 4 bases of the junction unmatched. The CDR3 runs 14 residues. CDR3 bases: TGTGCCAGCAGTAGGGACAGCGCCAATCAGCCCCAGCATTTT. Its protein is CASSRDSANQPQHF.

Comment on this clonotype: A read error is possible here, since a much larger clone lies one base away. The rearrangement joins TRBV9 to TRBJ2-1, with D tentatively TRBD2 (6 bases). Germline-derived CDR1 and CDR2 are SGDLS and YYNGEE. The CDR3 covers 15 residues. V was shortened by 3 bases and J by 4 bases, with 14 bases between the two germline ends. The CDR3 reads CASSAGGVHYNEQFF. CDR3 bases: TGTGCCAGCAGCGCAGGAGGGGTCCATTACAATGAGCAGTTCTTC.

This clonotype was seen at least ten times. This chain links TRBV20-1 with TRBJ1-4; 9 bases are a match to TRBD1. V shed 4 bases, J shed 8 bases, and the junction held 17 bases outside the gene matches. This CDR3 is 17 amino acids long. Germline V gives CDR1 DFQATT, CDR2 SNEGSKA (reference sequence). DNA of the CDR3: TGCAGTGCTACGTCTCCCGGGACAGGGTCGGTCGGAGAAAAACTGTTTTTT. Translated, it gives CSATSPGTGSVGEKLFF.

As regards this clonotype: With a much larger clone just one base away, this may be a read error. V and J are TRBV5-1 and TRBJ2-3; D is unclear. Germline CDR1 and CDR2: SGHRS and YFSETQ. The CDR3 extends over 12 amino acids. CDR3: CARSFLLDTQYF. The CDR3 region has the DNA TGCGCCAGAAGCTTTTTATTGGATACGCAGTATTTT.

This clonotype showed up many times. This chain uses TRBV25-1 with TRBJ1-6; 9 nucleotides line up with TRBD1. V lost 4 bases and J lost 5; bases outside the gene matches: 0. This CDR3 region has 14 residues. Germline values: CDR1 MGHDK, CDR2 SYGVNS. The CDR3 DNA sequence: TGTGCCAGCAGTGGACAGGGGGATAATTCACCCCTCCACTTT. Encoded protein: CASSGQGDNSPLHF.

This clonotype was detected ten times or more. The genes are TRBV7-2 and TRBJ2-2; possibly TRBD1 for D (5 bases). The CDR3 is 16 residues long. Between the trimmed V and J ends, which lost 2 bases and 2 bases, there was a span of 12 bases. The V gene's germline CDR1 is SGHTA and CDR2 FQGNSA. In DNA form, the CDR3 reads TGTGCCAGCAGCTTATTTTCGCAGGGAAACACCGGGGAGCTGTTTTTT. It specifies CASSLFSQGNTGELFF.

Ten or more counts support this clonotype. The chain employs TRBV4-2 and TRBJ2-1, with 8 positions matching TRBD2. Germline V CDR1 and CDR2: LGHNA, YNFKEQ. The trim removed 4 bases at V and 3 bases at J, leaving 8 bases unmatched. The CDR3 is 16 amino acids. This chain's CDR3 is CASSPSTRGDYNEQFF. DNA for the CDR3: TGTGCCAGCAGCCCCTCTACGCGGGGGGACTACAATGAGCAGTTCTTC.

There are many counts of this clonotype. J is TRBJ2-5 and V is TRBV7-2, with D maybe TRBD1 (5 bases). This CDR3 has 14 residues. Germline CDR1 is SGHTA and CDR2 is FQGNSA. V dropped 1 base and J dropped 5 bases, with 11 bases sitting between them. CDR3 sequence: CASSLDRPTETQYF. The CDR3 DNA sequence: TGTGCCAGCAGCTTAGACAGGCCAACCGAGACCCAGTACTTC. The full variable domain, its missing parts supplied by reference TRBV7-2 and TRBJ2-5, is GAGVSQSPSNKVTEKGKDVELRCDPISGHTALYWYRQSLGQGLEFLIYFQGNSAPDKSGLPSDRFSAERTGGSVSTLTIQRTQQEDSAVYLCASSLDRPTETQYFGPGTRLLVL.

This clonotype has only a few counts. The chain couples TRBV19 to TRBJ2-4; D may be TRBD1 (6 bases). V lost 6 bases and J 0 bases, leaving 12 bases between the germline ends. Germline CDR1 reads LNHDA; CDR2 reads SQIVND (reference sequence). CDR3 length: 15 amino acids. The CDR3 region is CASRRTVLAKNIQYF. CDR3 nucleotides: TGTGCCAGTAGACGGACAGTCCTAGCCAAAAACATTCAGTACTTC.